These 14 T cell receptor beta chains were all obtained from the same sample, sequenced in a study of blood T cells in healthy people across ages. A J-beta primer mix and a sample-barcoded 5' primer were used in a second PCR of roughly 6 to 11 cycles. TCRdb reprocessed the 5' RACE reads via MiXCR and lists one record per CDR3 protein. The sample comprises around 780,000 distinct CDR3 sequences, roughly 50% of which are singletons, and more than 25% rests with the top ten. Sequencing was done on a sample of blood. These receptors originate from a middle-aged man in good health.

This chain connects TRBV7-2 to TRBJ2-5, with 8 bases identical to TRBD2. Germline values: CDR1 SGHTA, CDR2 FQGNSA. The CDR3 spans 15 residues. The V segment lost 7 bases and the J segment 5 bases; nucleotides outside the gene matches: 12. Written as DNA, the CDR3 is TGTGCCAGCACCAAAAATAGCGGGGAGGGGGAGACCCAGTACTTC. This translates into CASTKNSGEGETQYF.

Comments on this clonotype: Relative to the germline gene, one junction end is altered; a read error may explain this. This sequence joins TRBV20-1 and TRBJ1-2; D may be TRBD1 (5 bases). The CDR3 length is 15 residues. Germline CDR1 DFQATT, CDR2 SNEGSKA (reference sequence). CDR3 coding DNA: TGCGGTGCTGCTCGGAGGCAGGGAGGTAGCGGTGGCTACACCTTT. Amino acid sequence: CGAARRQGGSGGYTF.

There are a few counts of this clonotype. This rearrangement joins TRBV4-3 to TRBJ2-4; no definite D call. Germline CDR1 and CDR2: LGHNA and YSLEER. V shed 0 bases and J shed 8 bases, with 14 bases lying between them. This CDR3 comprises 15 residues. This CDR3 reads CASSQDVSLLDIQYF. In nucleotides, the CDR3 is TGCGCCAGCAGCCAAGATGTCTCCTTGTTGGACATTCAGTACTTC.

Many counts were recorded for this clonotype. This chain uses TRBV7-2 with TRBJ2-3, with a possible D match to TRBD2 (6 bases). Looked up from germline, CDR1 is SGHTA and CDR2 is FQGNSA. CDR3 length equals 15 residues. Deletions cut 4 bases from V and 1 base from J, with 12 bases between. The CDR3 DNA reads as TGTGCCAGCAGCTGGAGGGCTGGAGGCACAGATACGCAGTATTTT. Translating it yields CASSWRAGGTDTQYF. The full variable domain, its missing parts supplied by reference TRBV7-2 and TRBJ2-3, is GAGVSQSPSNKVTEKGKDVELRCDPISGHTALYWYRQSLGQGLEFLIYFQGNSAPDKSGLPSDRFSAERTGGSVSTLTIQRTQQEDSAVYLCASSWRAGGTDTQYFGPGTRLTVL.

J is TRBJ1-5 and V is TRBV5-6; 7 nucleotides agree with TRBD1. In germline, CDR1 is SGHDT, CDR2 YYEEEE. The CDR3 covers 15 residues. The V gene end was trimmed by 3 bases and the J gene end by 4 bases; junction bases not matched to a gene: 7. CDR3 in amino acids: CASSSTGQQNQPQHF. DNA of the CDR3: TGTGCCAGCAGCTCAACGGGACAGCAAAATCAGCCCCAGCATTTT. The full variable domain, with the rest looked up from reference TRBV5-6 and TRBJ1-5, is DAGVTQSPTHLIKTRGQQVTLRCSPKSGHDTVSWYQQALGQGPQFIFQYYEEEERQRGNFPDRFSGHQFPNYSSELNVNALLLGDSALYLCASSSTGQQNQPQHFGDGTRLSIL.

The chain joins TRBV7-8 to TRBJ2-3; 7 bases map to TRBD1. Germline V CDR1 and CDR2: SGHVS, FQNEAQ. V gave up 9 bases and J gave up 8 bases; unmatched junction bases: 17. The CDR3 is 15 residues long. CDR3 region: CASIATRRGHGTQYF. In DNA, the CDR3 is TGTGCCAGTATAGCGACACGAAGGGGGCACGGTACGCAGTATTTT.

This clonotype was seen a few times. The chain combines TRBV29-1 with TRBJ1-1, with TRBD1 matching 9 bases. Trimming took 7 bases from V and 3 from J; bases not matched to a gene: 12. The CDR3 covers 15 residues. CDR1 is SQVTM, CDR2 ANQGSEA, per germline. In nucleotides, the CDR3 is TGCAGCGGTACAGTGACAGGGGGACGGTACACTGAAGCTTTCTTT. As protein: CSGTVTGGRYTEAFF.

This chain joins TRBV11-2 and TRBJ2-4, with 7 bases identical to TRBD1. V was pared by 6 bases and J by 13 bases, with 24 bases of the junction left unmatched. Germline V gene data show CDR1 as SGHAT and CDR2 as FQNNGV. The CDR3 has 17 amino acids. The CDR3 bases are TGTGCCAGCAGGCAGGCACTCGACAGGGATAGGGGCAGTGAGCAGTACTTC. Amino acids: CASRQALDRDRGSEQYF.

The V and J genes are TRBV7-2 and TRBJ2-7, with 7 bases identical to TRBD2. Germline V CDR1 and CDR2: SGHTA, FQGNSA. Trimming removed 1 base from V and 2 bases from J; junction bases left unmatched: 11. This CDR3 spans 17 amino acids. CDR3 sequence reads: CASSLGHRGGPPYEQYF. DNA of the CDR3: TGTGCCAGCAGCTTAGGACATCGGGGAGGGCCTCCCTACGAGCAGTACTTC.

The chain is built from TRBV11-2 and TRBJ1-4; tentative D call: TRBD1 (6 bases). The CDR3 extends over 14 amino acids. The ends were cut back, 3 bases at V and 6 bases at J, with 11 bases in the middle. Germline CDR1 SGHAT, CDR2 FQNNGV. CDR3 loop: CASSFQEGDEKLFF. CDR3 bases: TGTGCCAGCAGCTTTCAGGAGGGGGATGAAAAACTGTTTTTT.

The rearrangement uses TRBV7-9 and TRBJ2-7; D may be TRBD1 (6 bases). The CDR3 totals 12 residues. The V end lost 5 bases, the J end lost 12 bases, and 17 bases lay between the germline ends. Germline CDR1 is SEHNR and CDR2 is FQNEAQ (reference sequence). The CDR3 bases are TGTGCCAGCAGCCGAGCGGACAGTTTTTTGTACTTC. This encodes CASSRADSFLYF.

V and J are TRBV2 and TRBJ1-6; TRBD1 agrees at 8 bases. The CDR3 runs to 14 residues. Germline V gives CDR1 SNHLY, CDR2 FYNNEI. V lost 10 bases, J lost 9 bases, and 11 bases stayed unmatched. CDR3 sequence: CANRTGPWSSPLHF. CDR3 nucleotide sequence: TGTGCCAACCGGACAGGGCCCTGGAGTTCACCCCTCCACTTT. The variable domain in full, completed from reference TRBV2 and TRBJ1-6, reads EPEVTQTPSHQVTQMGQEVILRCVPISNHLYFYWYRQILGQKVEFLVSFYNNEISEKSEIFDDQFSVERPDGSNFTLKIRSTKLEDSAMYFCANRTGPWSSPLHFGNGTRLTVT.

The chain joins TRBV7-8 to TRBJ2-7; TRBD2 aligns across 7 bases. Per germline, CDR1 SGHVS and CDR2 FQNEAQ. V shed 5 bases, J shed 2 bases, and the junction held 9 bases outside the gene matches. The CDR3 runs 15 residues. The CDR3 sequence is CASSHASGGPYEQYF. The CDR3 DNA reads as TGTGCCAGCAGCCATGCTAGCGGCGGACCCTACGAGCAGTACTTC. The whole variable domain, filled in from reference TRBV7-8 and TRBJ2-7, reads GAGVSQSPRYKVAKRGQDVALRCDPISGHVSLFWYQQALGQGPEFLTYFQNEAQLDKSGLPSDRFFAERPEGSVSTLKIQRTQQEDSAVYLCASSHASGGPYEQYFGPGTRLTVT.

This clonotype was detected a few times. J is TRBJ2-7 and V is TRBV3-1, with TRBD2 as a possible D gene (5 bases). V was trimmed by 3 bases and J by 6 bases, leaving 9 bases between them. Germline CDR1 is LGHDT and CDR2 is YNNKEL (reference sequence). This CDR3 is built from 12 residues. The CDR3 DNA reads TGTGCCAGCAGCCAGGGGAGCTCCGAGCAGTACTTC. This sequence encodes CASSQGSSEQYF.